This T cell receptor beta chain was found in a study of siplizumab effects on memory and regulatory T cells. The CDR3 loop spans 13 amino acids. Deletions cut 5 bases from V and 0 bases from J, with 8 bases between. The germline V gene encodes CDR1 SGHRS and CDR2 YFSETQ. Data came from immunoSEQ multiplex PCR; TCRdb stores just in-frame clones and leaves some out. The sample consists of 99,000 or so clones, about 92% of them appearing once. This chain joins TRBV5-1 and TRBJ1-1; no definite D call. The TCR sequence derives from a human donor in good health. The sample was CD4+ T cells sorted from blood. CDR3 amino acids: CASRGEMNTEAFF. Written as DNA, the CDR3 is TGCGCCAGCAGAGGAGAAATGAACACTGAAGCTTTCTTT.